The rows below give T cell receptor beta chains drawn from one sample of a study of cytomegalovirus exposure and HLA in healthy donors. TCRdb's copy holds only in-frame clones and misses some; the assay was immunoSEQ multiplex PCR. The repertoire has around 130,000 clones, around 65% of them found once; the top ten carry roughly 1.4%. Specimen: PBMCs. The receptors were gathered from a man between 18 and 29 years old in good health and CMV-seronegative. Each CDR3 is given with its conserved first and last residue. The D gene is left open where the match is weak. Clone sizes are given selectively: once, few, many, or a class where the clone is expanded.

TRBV28	-	-	TRBJ1-1	15	TGTGCCAGCAGTTTTTCCCGGATCAGGTACACTGAAGCTTTCTTT	CASSFSRIRYTEAFF
TRBV19	-	TRBD1	TRBJ2-7	17	TGTGCCAGTAGTAGGGTGGCGGGACAGGGTGTATCCTACGAGCAGTACTTC	CASSRVAGQGVSYEQYF
TRBV7-9	once	TRBD2	TRBJ2-3	18	TGTGCCAGCAGCCCCACTTTGCGACTAGCGGGAATCACAGATACGCAGTATTTT	CASSPTLRLAGITDTQYF
TRBV6-5	-	-	TRBJ2-3	11	TGTGCCAGCAGGGTAGCAGATACGCAGTGTTTT	CASRVADTQCF
TRBV7-9	-	-	TRBJ2-2	13	TGTGCCAGCAGCCACGGGAACACCGGGGAGCTGTTTTTT	CASSHGNTGELFF
TRBV7-9	-	-	TRBJ1-4	14	TGTGCCAGCGCCCGGGGGGGTACGAATGAAAAACTGTTTTTT	CASARGGTNEKLFF
TRBV28	few	-	TRBJ2-3	11	TGTGCCAGCAGCTTCACAGATACGCAGTATTTT	CASSFTDTQYF
TRBV18	-	-	TRBJ1-1	13	TGTGCCAGCTCTCCCAGGGCCAACACTGAAGCTTTCTTT	CASSPRANTEAFF
TRBV2	-	-	TRBJ1-4	13	TGTGCCAGCAGTGAGCGGCCGGGTGAAAAACTGTTTTTT	CASSERPGEKLFF
TRBV9	-	TRBD2	TRBJ2-2	18	TGTGCCAGCAGCACCCGGACTAGCGGGAGGGATGGCACCGGGGAGCTGTTTTTT	CASSTRTSGRDGTGELFF
TRBV27	-	TRBD1	TRBJ1-1	16	TGTGCCAGCAGCTATACAGGGGGTTTCATGAACACTGAAGCTTTCTTT	CASSYTGGFMNTEAFF
TRBV7-9	-	TRBD1	TRBJ2-7	15	TGTGCCAGCAGCTACATGCTGGGACAGTCCTACGAGCAGTACTTC	CASSYMLGQSYEQYF
TRBV7-9	-	-	TRBJ1-4	15	TGTGCCAGCAGCTCGCCCGGAGTCACTAATGAAAAACTGTTTTTT	CASSSPGVTNEKLFF
TRBV28	-	TRBD1	TRBJ1-2	16	TGTGCCAGCAGTTTATGGTTGTTAGGACAGGGATATGGCTACACCTTC	CASSLWLLGQGYGYTF